Listed below are T cell receptor beta chains from one sample, sequenced in a study of Ad26.COV2.S vaccination and SARS-CoV-2 variants. Sequencing used immunoSEQ multiplex PCR; TCRdb keeps in-frame clones, though not all of them. The sample shows 400,000 to 450,000 clones, around 92% of them seen only once. Sample: peripheral blood, taken in a trial of Ad26.COV2.S vaccine versus placebo. Receptor source: a person between 18 and 59 years old who received the Ad26.COV2.S COVID-19 vaccine or a placebo. Both conserved end residues are part of each CDR3. The D gene is left open where the match is weak. Clone size is shown for a subset of rows, as once, few, many or a class of expanded clone.

d_gene: -
abundance: -
j_gene: TRBJ1-1
v_gene: TRBV9
len: 13
CDR3aa: CASSVALNTEAFF
CDR3nt: TGTGCCAGCAGCGTAGCCCTGAACACTGAAGCTTTCTTT

d_gene: TRBD1
abundance: -
j_gene: TRBJ2-6
v_gene: TRBV19
len: 16
CDR3aa: CASSVRGNSGANVLTF
CDR3nt: TGTGCCAGTAGCGTCAGGGGGAACTCTGGGGCCAACGTCCTGACTTTC

d_gene: -
abundance: once
j_gene: TRBJ1-2
v_gene: TRBV18
len: 13
CDR3aa: CASSDIMGSSYTF
CDR3nt: TGTGCCAGCTCGGACATAATGGGGAGCAGCTACACCTTC

d_gene: -
abundance: -
j_gene: TRBJ2-6
v_gene: TRBV5-6
len: 16
CDR3aa: CASSFGADSGANVLTF
CDR3nt: TGTGCCAGCAGCTTTGGGGCAGACTCTGGGGCCAACGTCCTGACTTTC

d_gene: TRBD1
abundance: once
j_gene: TRBJ2-3
v_gene: TRBV7-2
len: 16
CDR3aa: CASSYGPGQGSDTQYF
CDR3nt: TGTGCCAGCAGCTATGGACCGGGACAGGGGTCAGATACGCAGTATTTT

d_gene: -
abundance: -
j_gene: TRBJ2-5
v_gene: TRBV18
len: 13
CDR3aa: CASSPPSQETQYF
CDR3nt: TGTGCCAGCTCACCACCGAGCCAGGAGACCCAGTACTTC

d_gene: -
abundance: -
j_gene: TRBJ2-7
v_gene: TRBV27
len: 16
CDR3aa: CASRQHTGVSSYEQYF
CDR3nt: TGTGCCAGCAGGCAGCACACGGGGGTAAGCTCCTACGAGCAGTACTTC

d_gene: -
abundance: -
j_gene: TRBJ2-3
v_gene: TRBV10-1
len: 14
CDR3aa: CASSELPTTDTQYF
CDR3nt: TGCGCCAGCAGTGAGTTGCCAACCACAGATACGCAGTATTTT

d_gene: TRBD2
abundance: -
j_gene: TRBJ2-5
v_gene: TRBV18
len: 15
CDR3aa: CASSPSGGAGETQYF
CDR3nt: TGTGCCAGCTCACCGAGCGGGGGGGCTGGAGAGACCCAGTACTTC

d_gene: TRBD1
abundance: once
j_gene: TRBJ1-3
v_gene: TRBV3-1/TRBV3-2
len: 15
CDR3aa: CASSRLRGDGNTIYF
CDR3nt: TGTGCCAGCAGCCGACTCAGGGGGGATGGAAACACCATATATTTT

d_gene: -
abundance: -
j_gene: TRBJ2-2
v_gene: TRBV7-2
len: 13
CDR3aa: CASSSGNTGELFF
CDR3nt: TGTGCCAGCAGCTCGGGGAACACCGGGGAGCTGTTTTTT

d_gene: -
abundance: -
j_gene: TRBJ1-2
v_gene: TRBV27
len: 11
CDR3aa: CASKANYGYTF
CDR3nt: TGTGCCAGCAAAGCTAACTATGGCTACACCTTC

d_gene: TRBD1
abundance: -
j_gene: TRBJ2-5
v_gene: TRBV15
len: 15
CDR3aa: CATSRDPGQGATQYF
CDR3nt: TGTGCCACCAGCAGAGATCCAGGACAGGGAGCGACCCAGTACTTC

d_gene: -
abundance: -
j_gene: TRBJ2-1
v_gene: TRBV19
len: 12
CDR3aa: CASSAGRNEQFF
CDR3nt: TGTGCCAGTAGTGCCGGACGAAATGAGCAGTTCTTC